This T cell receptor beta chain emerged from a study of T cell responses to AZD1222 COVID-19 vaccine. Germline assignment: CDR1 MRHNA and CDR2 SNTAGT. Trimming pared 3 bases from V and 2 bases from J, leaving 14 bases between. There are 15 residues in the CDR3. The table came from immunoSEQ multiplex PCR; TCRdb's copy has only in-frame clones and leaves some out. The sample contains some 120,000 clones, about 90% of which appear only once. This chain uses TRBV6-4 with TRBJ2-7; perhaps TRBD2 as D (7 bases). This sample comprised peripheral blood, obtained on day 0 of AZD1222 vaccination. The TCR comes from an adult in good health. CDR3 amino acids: CASSERGGSTYEQYF. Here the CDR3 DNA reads TGTGCCAGCAGTGAAAGGGGGGGCAGCACCTACGAGCAGTACTTC.